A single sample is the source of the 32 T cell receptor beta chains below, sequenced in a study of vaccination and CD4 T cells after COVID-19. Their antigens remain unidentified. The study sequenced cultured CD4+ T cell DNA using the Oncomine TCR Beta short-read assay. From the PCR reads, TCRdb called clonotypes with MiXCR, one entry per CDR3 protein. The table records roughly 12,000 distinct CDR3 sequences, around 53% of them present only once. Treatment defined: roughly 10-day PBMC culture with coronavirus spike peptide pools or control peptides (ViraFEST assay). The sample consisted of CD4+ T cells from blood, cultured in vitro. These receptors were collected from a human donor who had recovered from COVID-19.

CDR3: CSAREAWPSTDTQYF. In DNA form, the CDR3 reads TGCAGTGCTAGAGAGGCTTGGCCTAGCACAGATACGCAGTATTTT. J is TRBJ2-3 and V is TRBV20-1; D is uncertain. V was trimmed by 0 bases and J by 0 bases, leaving 10 bases between them. Germline CDR1 DFQATT, CDR2 SNEGSKA (reference sequence). The CDR3 length is 15 residues.

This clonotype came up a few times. The CDR3, as DNA: TGTGCCAGCAGAACTCTGGGAGGGGGGGGGTATGGCTACACCTTC. Translating gives CASRTLGGGGYGYTF. V and J are TRBV27 and TRBJ1-2, with D possibly matching TRBD1 (6 bases). Germline CDR1 reads MNHEY; CDR2 reads SMNVEV (reference sequence). V was trimmed by 6 bases and J by 5 bases, leaving 19 bases between them. This CDR3 has 15 residues.

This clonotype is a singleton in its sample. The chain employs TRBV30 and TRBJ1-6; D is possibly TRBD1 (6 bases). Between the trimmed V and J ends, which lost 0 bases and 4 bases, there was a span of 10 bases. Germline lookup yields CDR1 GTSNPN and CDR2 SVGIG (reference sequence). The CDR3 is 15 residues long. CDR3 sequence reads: CAWSVQGGYNSPLHF. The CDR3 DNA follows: TGTGCCTGGAGTGTACAAGGGGGTTATAATTCACCCCTCCACTTT.

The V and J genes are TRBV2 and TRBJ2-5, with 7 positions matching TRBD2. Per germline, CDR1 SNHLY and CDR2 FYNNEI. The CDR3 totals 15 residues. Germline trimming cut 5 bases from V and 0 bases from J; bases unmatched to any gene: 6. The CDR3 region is CASSYLAGNQETQYF. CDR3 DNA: TGTGCCAGCAGTTATTTAGCGGGTAACCAAGAGACCCAGTACTTC.

CDR3 sequence: CASSPTGQGAEAFF. The CDR3 nucleotides are TGTGCCAGCAGCCCAACCGGACAGGGGGCTGAAGCTTTCTTT. This chain joins TRBV28 and TRBJ1-1; 10 nucleotides agree with TRBD1. Trimming cost V 6 bases and J 6 bases; bases outside gene matches: 7. The CDR3 length is 14 residues. CDR1 and CDR2 (germline): MDHEN, SYDVKM.

As DNA, the CDR3 is TGTGCCAGCAGTTACTCCGGTTCCTACGAGCAGTACTTC. It yields the protein CASSYSGSYEQYF. The chain combines TRBV6-5 with TRBJ2-7; D unclear. The CDR3 contains 13 residues. Per germline, CDR1 MNHEY and CDR2 SVGAGI. Trimming stripped 0 bases from V and 1 base from J, with 4 bases between.

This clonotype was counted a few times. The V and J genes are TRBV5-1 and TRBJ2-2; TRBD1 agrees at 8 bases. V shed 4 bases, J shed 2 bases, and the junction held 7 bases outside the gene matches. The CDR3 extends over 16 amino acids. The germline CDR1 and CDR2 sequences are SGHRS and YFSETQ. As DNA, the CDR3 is TGCGCCAGCAGCGAGACAGGGGAACCCAACACCGGGGAGCTGTTTTTT. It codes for CASSETGEPNTGELFF.

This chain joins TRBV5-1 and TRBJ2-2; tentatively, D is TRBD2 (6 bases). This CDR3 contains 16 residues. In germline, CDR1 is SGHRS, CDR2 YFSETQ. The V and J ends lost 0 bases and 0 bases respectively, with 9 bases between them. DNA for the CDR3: TGCGCCAGCAGCTTGGGGGGACTCGCGAACACCGGGGAGCTGTTTTTT. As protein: CASSLGGLANTGELFF.

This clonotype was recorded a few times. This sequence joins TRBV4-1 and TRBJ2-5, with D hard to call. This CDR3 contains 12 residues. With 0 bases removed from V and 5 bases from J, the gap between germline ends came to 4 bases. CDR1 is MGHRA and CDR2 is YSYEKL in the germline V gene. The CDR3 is CASSQDFETQYF. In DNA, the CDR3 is TGCGCCAGCAGCCAAGATTTCGAGACCCAGTACTTC.

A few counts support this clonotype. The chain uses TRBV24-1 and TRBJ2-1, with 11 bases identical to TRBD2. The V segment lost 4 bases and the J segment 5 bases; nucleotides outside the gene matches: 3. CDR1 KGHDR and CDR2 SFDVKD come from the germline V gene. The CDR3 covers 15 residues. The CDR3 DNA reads TGTGCCACCAGTGACCTTAGCGGGAGGGACAATGAGCAGTTCTTC. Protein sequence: CATSDLSGRDNEQFF.

CDR3 nucleotide sequence: TGTGCCAGCAGTGCTGGACTGGGAAGCGGTGAAGCTTTCTTT. It codes for CASSAGLGSGEAFF. The chain combines TRBV27 with TRBJ1-1, with D hard to call. This CDR3 is built from 14 residues. With 5 bases removed from V and 7 bases from J, the gap between germline ends came to 17 bases. CDR1 and CDR2 from the germline V gene are MNHEY and SMNVEV (reference sequence).

CDR3 sequence (DNA): TGCAGTGCTACCTTTGGAGCCTACGAGCAGTACTTC. Its translation: CSATFGAYEQYF. The chain employs TRBV20-1 and TRBJ2-7; D not resolved. This CDR3 spans 12 amino acids. The V gene's germline CDR1 is DFQATT and CDR2 SNEGSKA (reference sequence). V was trimmed by 4 bases and J by 2 bases, leaving 9 bases between them.

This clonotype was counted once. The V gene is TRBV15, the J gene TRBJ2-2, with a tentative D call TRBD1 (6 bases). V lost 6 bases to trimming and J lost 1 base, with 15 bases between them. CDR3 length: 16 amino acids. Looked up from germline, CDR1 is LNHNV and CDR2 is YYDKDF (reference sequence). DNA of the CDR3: TGTGCCACCAGTCTACAGGGTCGCTTGAACACCGGGGAGCTGTTTTTT. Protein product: CATSLQGRLNTGELFF. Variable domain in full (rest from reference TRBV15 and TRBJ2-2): DAMVIQNPRYQVTQFGKPVTLSCSQTLNHNVMYWYQQKSSQAPKLLFHYYDKDFNNEADTPDNFQSRRPNTSFCFLDIRSPGLGDTAMYLCATSLQGRLNTGELFFGEGSRLTVL.

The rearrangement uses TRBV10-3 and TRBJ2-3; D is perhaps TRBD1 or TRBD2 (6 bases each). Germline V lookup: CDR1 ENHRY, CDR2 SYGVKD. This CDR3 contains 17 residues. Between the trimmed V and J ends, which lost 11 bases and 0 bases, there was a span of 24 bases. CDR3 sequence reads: CASGGQVRFSSTDTQYF. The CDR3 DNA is TGTGCCTCCGGGGGACAAGTTAGATTTTCAAGCACAGATACGCAGTATTTT.

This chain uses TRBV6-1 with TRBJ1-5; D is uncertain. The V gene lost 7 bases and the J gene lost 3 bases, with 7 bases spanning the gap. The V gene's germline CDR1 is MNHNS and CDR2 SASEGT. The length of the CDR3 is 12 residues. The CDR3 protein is CASNLDNQPQHF. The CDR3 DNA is TGTGCCAGCAACTTAGACAATCAGCCCCAGCATTTT.

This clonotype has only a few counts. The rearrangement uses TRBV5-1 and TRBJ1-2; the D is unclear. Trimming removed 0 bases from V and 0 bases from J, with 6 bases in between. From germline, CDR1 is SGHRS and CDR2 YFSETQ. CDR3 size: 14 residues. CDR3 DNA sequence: TGCGCCAGCAGCTTGGTGGAACCTAACTATGGCTACACCTTC. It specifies CASSLVEPNYGYTF.

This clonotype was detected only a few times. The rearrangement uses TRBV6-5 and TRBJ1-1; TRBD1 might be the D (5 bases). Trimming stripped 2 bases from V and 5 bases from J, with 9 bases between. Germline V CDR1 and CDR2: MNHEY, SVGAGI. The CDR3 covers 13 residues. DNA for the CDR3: TGTGCCAGCAGTTACCCGGGGACGACTGAAGCTTTCTTT. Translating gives CASSYPGTTEAFF.

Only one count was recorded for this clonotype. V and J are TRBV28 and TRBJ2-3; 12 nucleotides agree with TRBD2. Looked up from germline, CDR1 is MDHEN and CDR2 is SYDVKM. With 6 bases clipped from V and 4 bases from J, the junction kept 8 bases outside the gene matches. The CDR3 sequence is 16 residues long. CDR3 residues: CASSGLLAGGSDTQYF. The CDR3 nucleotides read TGTGCCAGCAGCGGCCTACTAGCGGGAGGTTCAGATACGCAGTATTTT.

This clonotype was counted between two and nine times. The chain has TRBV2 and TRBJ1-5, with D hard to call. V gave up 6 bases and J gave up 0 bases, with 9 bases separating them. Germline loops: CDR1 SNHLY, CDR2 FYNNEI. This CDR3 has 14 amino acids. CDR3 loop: CASRDTYSNQPQHF. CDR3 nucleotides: TGTGCCAGCAGAGACACCTATAGCAATCAGCCCCAGCATTTT.

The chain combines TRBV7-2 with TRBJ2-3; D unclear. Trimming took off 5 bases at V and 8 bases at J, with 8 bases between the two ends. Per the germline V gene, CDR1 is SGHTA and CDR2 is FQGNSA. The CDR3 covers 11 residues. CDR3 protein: CASSLLVTQYF. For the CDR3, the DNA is TGTGCCAGCAGCCTGCTAGTTACGCAGTATTTT.

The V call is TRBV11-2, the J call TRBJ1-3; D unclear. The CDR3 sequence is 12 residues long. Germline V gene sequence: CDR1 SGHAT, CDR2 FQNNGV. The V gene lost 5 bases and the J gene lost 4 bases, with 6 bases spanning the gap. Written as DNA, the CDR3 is TGTGCCAGCAGCCCCCTCGGAAACACCATATATTTT. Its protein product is CASSPLGNTIYF.

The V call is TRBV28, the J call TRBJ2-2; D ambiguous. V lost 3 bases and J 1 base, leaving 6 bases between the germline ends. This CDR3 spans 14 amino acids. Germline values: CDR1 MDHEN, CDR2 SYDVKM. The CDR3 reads CASSLTVNTGELFF. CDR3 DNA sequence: TGTGCCAGCAGTTTGACGGTGAACACCGGGGAGCTGTTTTTT. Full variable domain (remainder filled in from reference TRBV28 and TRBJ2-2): DVKVTQSSRYLVKRTGEKVFLECVQDMDHENMFWYRQDPGLGLRLIYFSYDVKMKEKGDIPEGYSVSREKKERFSLILESASTNQTSMYLCASSLTVNTGELFFGEGSRLTVL.

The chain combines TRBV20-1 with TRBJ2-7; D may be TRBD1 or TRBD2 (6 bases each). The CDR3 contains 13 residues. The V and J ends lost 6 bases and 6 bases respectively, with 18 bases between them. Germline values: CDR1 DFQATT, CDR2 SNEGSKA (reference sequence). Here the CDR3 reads CSAALRGLGEQYF. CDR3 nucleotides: TGCAGTGCGGCACTCAGGGGACTGGGCGAGCAGTACTTC.

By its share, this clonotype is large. CDR3 sequence reads: CAISEQGADTEAFF. Here the CDR3 DNA reads TGTGCCATCAGTGAGCAGGGGGCGGACACTGAAGCTTTCTTT. V usage is TRBV10-3 and J usage is TRBJ1-1; 8 positions agree with TRBD1. The CDR3 covers 14 residues. Germline V gene lookup returns CDR1 ENHRY and CDR2 SYGVKD. J gave up 3 bases and V 2 bases, and 2 bases lay outside the gene matches.

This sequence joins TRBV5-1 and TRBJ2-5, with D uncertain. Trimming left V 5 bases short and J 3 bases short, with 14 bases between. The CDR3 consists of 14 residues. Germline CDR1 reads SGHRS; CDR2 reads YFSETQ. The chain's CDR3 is CASRKTDGEETQYF. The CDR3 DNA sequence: TGCGCCAGCAGGAAGACGGACGGCGAAGAGACCCAGTACTTC.

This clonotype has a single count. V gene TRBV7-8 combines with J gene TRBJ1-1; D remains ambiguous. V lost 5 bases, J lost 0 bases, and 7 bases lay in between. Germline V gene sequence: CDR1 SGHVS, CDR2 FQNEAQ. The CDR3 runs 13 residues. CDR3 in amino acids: CASSTQMNTEAFF. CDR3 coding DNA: TGTGCCAGCAGCACACAGATGAACACTGAAGCTTTCTTT.

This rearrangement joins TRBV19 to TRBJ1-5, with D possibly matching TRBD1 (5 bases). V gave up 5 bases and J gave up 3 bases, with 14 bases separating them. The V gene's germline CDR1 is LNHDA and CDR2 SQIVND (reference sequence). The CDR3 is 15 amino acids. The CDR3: CASSEPPRANQPQHF. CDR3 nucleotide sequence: TGTGCCAGTAGTGAACCCCCCAGGGCCAATCAGCCCCAGCATTTT.

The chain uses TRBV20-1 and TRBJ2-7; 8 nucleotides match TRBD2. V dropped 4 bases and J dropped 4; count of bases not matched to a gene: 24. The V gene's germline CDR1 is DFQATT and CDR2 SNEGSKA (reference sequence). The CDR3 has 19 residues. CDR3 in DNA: TGCAGTGCTAAGACACGATACCAGGGACTAGTGAATTCGGCGTACGAGCAGTACTTC. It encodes CSAKTRYQGLVNSAYEQYF.

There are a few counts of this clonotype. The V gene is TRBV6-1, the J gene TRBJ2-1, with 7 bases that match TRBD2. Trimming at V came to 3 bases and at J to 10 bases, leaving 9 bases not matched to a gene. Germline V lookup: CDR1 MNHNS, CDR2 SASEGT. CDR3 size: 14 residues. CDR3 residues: CASSEVGGPGEQFF. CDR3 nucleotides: TGTGCCAGCAGTGAGGTGGGAGGGCCGGGGGAGCAGTTCTTC.

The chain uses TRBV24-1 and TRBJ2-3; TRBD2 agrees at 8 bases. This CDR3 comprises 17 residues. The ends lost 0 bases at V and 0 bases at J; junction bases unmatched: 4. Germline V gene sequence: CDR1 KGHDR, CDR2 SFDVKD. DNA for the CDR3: TGTGCCACCAGTGATTTGTCGTTAGCGGGAAGCACAGATACGCAGTATTTT. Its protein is CATSDLSLAGSTDTQYF.

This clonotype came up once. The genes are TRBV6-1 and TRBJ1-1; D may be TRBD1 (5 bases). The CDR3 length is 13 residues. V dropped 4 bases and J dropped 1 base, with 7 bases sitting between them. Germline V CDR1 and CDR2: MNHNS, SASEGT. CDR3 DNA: TGTGCCAGCAGTGTCACAGGGAACACTGAAGCTTTCTTT. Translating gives CASSVTGNTEAFF.

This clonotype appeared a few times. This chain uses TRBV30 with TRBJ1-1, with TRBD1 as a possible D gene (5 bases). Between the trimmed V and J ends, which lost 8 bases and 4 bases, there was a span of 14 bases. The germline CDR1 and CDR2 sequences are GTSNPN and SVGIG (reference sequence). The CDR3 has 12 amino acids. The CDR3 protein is CARGSGSTEAFF. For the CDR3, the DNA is TGTGCCCGGGGATCAGGGAGCACTGAAGCTTTCTTT. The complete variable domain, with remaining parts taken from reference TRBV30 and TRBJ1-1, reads SQTIHQWPATLVQPVGSPLSLECTVEGTSNPNLYWYRQAAGRGLQLLFYSVGIGQISSEVPQNLSASRPQDRQFILSSKKLLLSDSGFYLCARGSGSTEAFFGQGTRLTVV.